The clone carrying this T cell receptor beta chain has a handful of counts. Its specificity is unknown. Germline assignment: CDR1 SGHVS and CDR2 FNYEAQ. The CDR3 sequence is 15 residues long. V lost 5 bases to trimming and J lost 0 bases, with 13 bases between them. These data belong to a study of response to subunit inactivated influenza vaccine. Study-level findings and limits: Each seasonal flu vaccination may recruit only limited new T cells, authors suggested.

TCRdb passed the RT-PCR reads through MiXCR, listing each CDR3 protein once. The sample records more than 400,000 distinct CDR3 sequences, more than 7% being singletons. The sequence was obtained from a man aged 45 to 75 who received an inactivated influenza vaccine. This specimen was PBMCs from blood, taken roughly 24 months after vaccination. The chain carries TRBV7-6 and TRBJ1-1; no firm D call. CDR3 amino acids: CASSLTTDMNTEAFF. The CDR3 bases are TGTGCCAGCAGCCTCACGACCGACATGAACACTGAAGCTTTCTTT.